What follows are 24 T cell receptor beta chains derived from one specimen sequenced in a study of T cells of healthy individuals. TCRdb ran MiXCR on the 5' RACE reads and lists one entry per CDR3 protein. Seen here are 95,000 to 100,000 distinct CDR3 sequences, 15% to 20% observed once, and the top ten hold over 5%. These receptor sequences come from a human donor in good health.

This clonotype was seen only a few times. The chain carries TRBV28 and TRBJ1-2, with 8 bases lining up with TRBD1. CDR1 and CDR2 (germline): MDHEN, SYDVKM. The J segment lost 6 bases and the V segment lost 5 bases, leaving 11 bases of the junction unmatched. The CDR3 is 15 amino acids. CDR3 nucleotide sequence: TGTGCCAGCAGTCCCCCGGCCAGGGGGCAGGATGGCTACACCTTC. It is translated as CASSPPARGQDGYTF.

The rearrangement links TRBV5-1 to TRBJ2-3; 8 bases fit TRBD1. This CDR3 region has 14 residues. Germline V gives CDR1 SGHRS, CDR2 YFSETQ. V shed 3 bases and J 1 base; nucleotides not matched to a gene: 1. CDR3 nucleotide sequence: TGCGCCAGCAGCTGGGGACAGGGCACAGATACGCAGTATTTT. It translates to CASSWGQGTDTQYF.

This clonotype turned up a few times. CDR3: CASSYPAEELFF. The CDR3 nucleotides read TGTGCCAGCAGTTACCCAGCCGAGGAACTGTTTTTT. The chain recombines TRBV6-7 with TRBJ1-4; D not certain. TRBV6-7 is labeled an ORF, and its function is uncertain. The CDR3 is 12 residues long. The germline V and J ends were trimmed by 2 bases and 12 bases, with 10 bases remaining between them.

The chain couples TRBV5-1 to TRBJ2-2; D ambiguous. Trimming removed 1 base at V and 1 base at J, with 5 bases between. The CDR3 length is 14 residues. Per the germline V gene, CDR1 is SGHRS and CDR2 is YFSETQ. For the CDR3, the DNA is TGCGCCAGCAGCTTGCATAAGAACACCGGGGAGCTGTTTTTT. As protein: CASSLHKNTGELFF.

This CDR3 is CASSQGSGGRNEQFF. In nucleotides, the CDR3 is TGCGCCAGCAGCCAAGGTTCGGGGGGGAGGAATGAGCAGTTCTTC. V usage is TRBV4-1 and J usage is TRBJ2-1; 8 bases fit TRBD2. CDR3 length equals 15 residues. From germline, CDR1 is MGHRA and CDR2 YSYEKL. V shed 1 base and J 7 bases; nucleotides not matched to a gene: 6.

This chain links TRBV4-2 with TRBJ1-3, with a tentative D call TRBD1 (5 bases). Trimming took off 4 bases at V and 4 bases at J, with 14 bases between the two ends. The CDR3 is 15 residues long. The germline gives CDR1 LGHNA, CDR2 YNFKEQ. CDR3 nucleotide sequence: TGTGCCAGCAGCCGTGAGCAGGGAGAAGGAAACACCATATATTTT. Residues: CASSREQGEGNTIYF.

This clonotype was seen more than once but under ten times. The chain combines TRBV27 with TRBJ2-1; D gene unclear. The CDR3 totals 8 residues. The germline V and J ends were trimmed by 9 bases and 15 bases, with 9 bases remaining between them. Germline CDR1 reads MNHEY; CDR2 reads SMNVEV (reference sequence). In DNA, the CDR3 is TGTGCCAGTCAGATGTGGTTCTTC. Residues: CASQMWFF.

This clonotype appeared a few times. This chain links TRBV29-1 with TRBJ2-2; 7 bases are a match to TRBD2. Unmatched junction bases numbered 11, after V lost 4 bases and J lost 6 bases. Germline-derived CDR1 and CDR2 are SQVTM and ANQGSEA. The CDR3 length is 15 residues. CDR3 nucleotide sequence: TGCAGCGTTGGGGAGGGAATAAATGGTCCCGGGGAGCTGTTTTTT. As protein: CSVGEGINGPGELFF.

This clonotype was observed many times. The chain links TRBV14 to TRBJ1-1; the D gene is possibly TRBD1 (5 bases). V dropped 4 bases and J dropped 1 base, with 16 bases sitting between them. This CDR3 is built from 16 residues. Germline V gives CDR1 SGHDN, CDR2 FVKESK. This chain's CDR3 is CASSPHRGESNTEAFF. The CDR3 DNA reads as TGTGCCAGCAGCCCCCACCGGGGCGAATCGAACACTGAAGCTTTCTTT.

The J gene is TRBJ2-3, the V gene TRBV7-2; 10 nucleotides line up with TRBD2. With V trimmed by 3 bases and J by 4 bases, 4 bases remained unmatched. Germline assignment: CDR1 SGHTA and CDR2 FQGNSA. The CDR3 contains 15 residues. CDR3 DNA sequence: TGTGCCAGCAGCTTGGGAGCGGGGGGGGCAGATACGCAGTATTTT. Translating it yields CASSLGAGGADTQYF.

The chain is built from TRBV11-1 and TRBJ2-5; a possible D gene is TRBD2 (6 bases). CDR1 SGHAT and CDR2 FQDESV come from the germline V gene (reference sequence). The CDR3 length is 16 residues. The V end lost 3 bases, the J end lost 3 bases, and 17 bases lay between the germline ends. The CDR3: CASSFYPGLDKETQYF. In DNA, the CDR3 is TGTGCCAGCAGCTTTTACCCGGGACTCGATAAAGAGACCCAGTACTTC.

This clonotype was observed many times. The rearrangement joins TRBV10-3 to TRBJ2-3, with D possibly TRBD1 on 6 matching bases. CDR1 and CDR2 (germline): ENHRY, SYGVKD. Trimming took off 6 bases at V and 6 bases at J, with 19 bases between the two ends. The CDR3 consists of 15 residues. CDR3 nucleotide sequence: TGTGCCATCAGGAAAACCCCTTCCCAGGGGGATACGCAGTATTTT. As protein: CAIRKTPSQGDTQYF.

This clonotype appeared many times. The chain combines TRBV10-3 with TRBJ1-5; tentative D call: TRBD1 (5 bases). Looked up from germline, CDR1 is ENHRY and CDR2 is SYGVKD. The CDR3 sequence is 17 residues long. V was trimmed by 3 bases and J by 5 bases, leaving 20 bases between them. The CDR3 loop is CAISDATFGAIDQPQHF. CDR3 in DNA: TGTGCCATCAGTGACGCTACGTTCGGGGCGATCGATCAGCCCCAGCATTTT.

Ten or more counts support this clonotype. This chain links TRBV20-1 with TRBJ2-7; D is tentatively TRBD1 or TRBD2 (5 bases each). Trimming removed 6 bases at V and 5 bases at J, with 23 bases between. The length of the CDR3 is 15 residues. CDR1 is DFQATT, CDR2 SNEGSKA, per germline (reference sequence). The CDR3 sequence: CSAPTGTEHWDEQYF. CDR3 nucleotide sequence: TGCAGTGCCCCTACCGGGACGGAGCATTGGGACGAGCAGTACTTC.

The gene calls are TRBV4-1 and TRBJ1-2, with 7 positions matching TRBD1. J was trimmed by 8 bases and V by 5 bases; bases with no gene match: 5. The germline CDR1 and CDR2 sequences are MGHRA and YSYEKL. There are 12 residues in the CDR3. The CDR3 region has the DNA TGCGCCAGCAGCGACAGGGCCCAGGGCTACACCTTC. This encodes CASSDRAQGYTF.

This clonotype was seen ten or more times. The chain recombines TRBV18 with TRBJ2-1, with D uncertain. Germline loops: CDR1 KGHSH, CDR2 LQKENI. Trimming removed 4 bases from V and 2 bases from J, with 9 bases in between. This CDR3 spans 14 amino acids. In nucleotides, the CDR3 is TGTGCCAGCTCACGATCGGAGACCTACAATGAGCAGTTCTTC. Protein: CASSRSETYNEQFF.

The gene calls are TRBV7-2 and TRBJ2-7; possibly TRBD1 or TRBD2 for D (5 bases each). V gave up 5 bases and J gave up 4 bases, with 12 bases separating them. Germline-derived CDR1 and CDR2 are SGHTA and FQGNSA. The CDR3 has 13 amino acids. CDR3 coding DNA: TGTGCCAGCAGCAAACGGGACGGATACGAGCAGTACTTC. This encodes CASSKRDGYEQYF.

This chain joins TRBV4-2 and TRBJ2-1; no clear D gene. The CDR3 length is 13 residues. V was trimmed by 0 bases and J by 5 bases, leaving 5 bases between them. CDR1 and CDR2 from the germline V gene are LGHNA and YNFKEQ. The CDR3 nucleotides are TGTGCCAGCAGCCAAGATAAGGACAATGAGCAGTTCTTC. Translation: CASSQDKDNEQFF.

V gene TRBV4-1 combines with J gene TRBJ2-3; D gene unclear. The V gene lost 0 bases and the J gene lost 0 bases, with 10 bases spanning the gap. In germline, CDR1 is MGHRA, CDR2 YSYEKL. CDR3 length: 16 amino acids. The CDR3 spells CASSQDWKASTDTQYF. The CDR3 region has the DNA TGCGCCAGCAGCCAAGATTGGAAAGCTAGCACAGATACGCAGTATTTT.

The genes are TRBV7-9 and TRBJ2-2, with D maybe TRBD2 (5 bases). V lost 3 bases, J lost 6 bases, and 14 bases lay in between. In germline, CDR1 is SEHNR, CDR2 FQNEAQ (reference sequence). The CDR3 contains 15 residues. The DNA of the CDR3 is TGTGCCAGCAGCTTCCAAGCGGCGTCCGCCGGGGAGCTGTTTTTT. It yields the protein CASSFQAASAGELFF.

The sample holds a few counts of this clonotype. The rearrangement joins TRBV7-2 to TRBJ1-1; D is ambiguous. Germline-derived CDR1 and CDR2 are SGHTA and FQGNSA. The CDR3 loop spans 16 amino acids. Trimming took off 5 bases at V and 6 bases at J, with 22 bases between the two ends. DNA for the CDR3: TGTGCCAGCAGCCCTGAGGGCGGTTGGGGTAGCCCTGAAGCTTTCTTT. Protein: CASSPEGGWGSPEAFF.

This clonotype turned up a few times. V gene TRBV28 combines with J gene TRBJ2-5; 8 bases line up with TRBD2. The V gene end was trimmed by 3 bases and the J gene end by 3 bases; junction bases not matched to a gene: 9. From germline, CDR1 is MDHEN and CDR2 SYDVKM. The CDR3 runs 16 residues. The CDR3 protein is CASSFISGELKETQYF. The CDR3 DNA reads TGTGCCAGCAGTTTCATTAGCGGGGAGCTTAAAGAGACCCAGTACTTC.

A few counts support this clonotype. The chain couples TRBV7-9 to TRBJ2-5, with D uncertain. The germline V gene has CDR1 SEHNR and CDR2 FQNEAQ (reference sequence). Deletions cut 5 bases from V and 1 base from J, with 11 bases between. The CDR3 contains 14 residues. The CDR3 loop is CASSPETSQETQYF. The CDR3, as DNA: TGTGCCAGCAGCCCCGAGACGTCCCAAGAGACCCAGTACTTC.

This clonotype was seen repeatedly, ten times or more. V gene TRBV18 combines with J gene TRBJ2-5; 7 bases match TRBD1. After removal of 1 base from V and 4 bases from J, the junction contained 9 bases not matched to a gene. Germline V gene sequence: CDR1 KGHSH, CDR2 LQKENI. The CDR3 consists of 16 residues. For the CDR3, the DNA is TGTGCCAGCTCACCACGTGAGGGGGCTCGGGGAGAGACCCAGTACTTC. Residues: CASSPREGARGETQYF.